This paragraph covers one T cell receptor beta chain sequence. One end of the junction does not line up with germline, which may come from a read error. Methods used by the authors: Quantification of nucleated cells was approximated via reference gene primer amplification. Generated by immunoSEQ multiplex PCR, the TCRdb table keeps only in-frame clones and is missing some. V, J and clone size reflect that table, while D and trimming were determined from the DNA. The profile covers about 190,000 clones, with 70% to 85% appearing a single time and approximately 3% taken by the ten largest. The source of the sample is a study of blood T cell repertoires in COVID-19. In the study overall: Acute-phase and convalescent COVID-19 samples originated in the United States, Italy and Spain.

Germline V lookup: CDR1 MDHEN, CDR2 SYDVKM. The CDR3 extends over 13 amino acids. The study recruited people aged about 18 to 95 years across approximately 25 US areas. Cohort 3 donors were reported recovered after two negative PCRs, clearance, or symptom resolution. The chain carries TRBV28 and TRBJ1-2, with D possibly being TRBD1 (6 bases). The sequenced material came from PBMCs or T cells enriched from blood (not recorded which). The receptor was isolated from a woman aged 25 to 39 who had recovered from COVID-19. The CDR3 reads CASSLLAGEGYTF. The CDR3 region has the DNA TGTGCCAGCAGCTTATTGGCAGGGGAGGGCTACACCTTC.